This T cell receptor beta chain was identified during a study of T cell responses to AZD1222 COVID-19 vaccine. The study, taken as a whole, reports: Among spike-specific TCRs, nearly half reportedly target unmutated variant regions. Just six people given AZD1222 tested seropositive at baseline.

Some clones are missing from TCRdb's copy, which holds only in-frame ones; the method was immunoSEQ multiplex PCR. The data contain around 120,000 clones, about 89% of them singletons. Samples with a second dose at about 4 or about 12 weeks were pooled together. Note on this clone: The antigen is undetermined.

V trimming: 7 bases; J trimming: 2 bases; junction bases outside the gene matches: 10. The CDR3 loop spans 16 amino acids. Per the germline V gene, CDR1 is MNHNY and CDR2 is SVGAGI (reference sequence). This rearrangement joins TRBV6-6 to TRBJ2-1, with TRBD1 identical over 8 bases. The origin of this receptor is an adult who received the AZD1222 COVID-19 vaccine. Sequencing was performed on peripheral blood, taken 28 days after the second AZD1222 dose. CDR3 sequence reads: CASNRDRGSAYNEQFF. The CDR3 region has the DNA TGTGCCAGCAACCGAGACAGGGGAAGTGCCTACAATGAGCAGTTCTTC.